This is a list of T cell receptor beta chains from one sample in a study of response to subunit inactivated influenza vaccine. In TCRdb, the RT-PCR reads were re-called with MiXCR into one record per CDR3 protein. The sample includes about 800,000 distinct CDR3 sequences, roughly 20% of them seen just once. The sequences come from PBMCs from blood, collected more than 4 days after vaccination. The receptors shown here come from a man aged 45-60 years who received an inactivated influenza vaccine. Both conserved end residues are part of each CDR3. D genes are given only for firm matches. The listing skips clone size in some rows; elsewhere it reads once, few, many or a size class.

d_gene	j_gene	abundance	v_gene	CDR3nt	CDR3aa
-	TRBJ2-1	-	TRBV4-3	TGCGCCAGCAGCCAATCGGAAGTGGGGCGCTTCTACAATGAGCAGTTCTTC	CASSQSEVGRFYNEQFF
-	TRBJ2-7	many	TRBV12-3/TRBV12-4	TGTGCCAGCAGAAAGACAGGTAGCTCCTACGAGCAGTACTTC	CASRKTGSSYEQYF
-	TRBJ2-7	-	TRBV5-1	TGCGCCAGCCGACCCGCTATCAGGAGCTACGAGCAGTACTTC	CASRPAIRSYEQYF
-	TRBJ1-3	few	TRBV28	TGTGCCAGCAGTTTGATCAGCTCTGGAAACACCATATATTTT	CASSLISSGNTIYF
TRBD2	TRBJ2-3	few	TRBV7-8	TGTGCCAGCAGCTTAGCGACTAGCGGGGTTAGCACAGATACGCAGTATTTT	CASSLATSGVSTDTQYF
TRBD2	TRBJ2-3	-	TRBV10-3	TGTGCCTCCCTGCCAAGCGGGGGCACAGATACGCAGTATTTT	CASLPSGGTDTQYF
-	TRBJ2-2	many	TRBV4-3	TGCGCCAGCAGCCAAGGGTTTGGCACCGGGGAGCTGTTTTTT	CASSQGFGTGELFF
TRBD2	TRBJ2-3	-	TRBV20-1	TGCAGTGCCGCACCGGGACTAGCGGGGGTTACGCAGTATTTT	CSAAPGLAGVTQYF
TRBD2	TRBJ2-5	-	TRBV4-2	TGTGCCAGCAGCGGTAGCGGGGGTAACTACCAAGAGACCCAGTACTTC	CASSGSGGNYQETQYF
TRBD1	TRBJ2-2	-	TRBV5-1	TGCGCCAGCAGCCGTGGACAGGGTGGCGCCGGGGAGCTGTTTTTT	CASSRGQGGAGELFF
-	TRBJ1-2	few	TRBV12-3/TRBV12-4	TGTGCCAGCAGGCCCGGGTCCTCATCAGCCTATGGCTACACCTTC	CASRPGSSSAYGYTF
-	TRBJ2-1	few	TRBV11-2	TGTGCCAGCAGCCCAAGAGCGGGCCAACTTTCCTACAATGAGCAGTTCTTC	CASSPRAGQLSYNEQFF
-	TRBJ2-3	few	TRBV7-9	TGTGCCAGCAGCTCGCCCAGACAGGTAGATACGCAGTATTTT	CASSSPRQVDTQYF
TRBD2	TRBJ2-1	-	TRBV4-2	TGTGCCAGCAGACAACGCCTGGGAGGACTAGACGTTTCAAGCTCCTACAATGAGCAGTTCTTC	CASRQRLGGLDVSSSYNEQFF
-	TRBJ2-7	-	TRBV10-2	TGCGCCAGCAGGGGGGCGTTTTACGAGCAGTACTTC	CASRGAFYEQYF
TRBD2	TRBJ2-7	few	TRBV6-5	TGTGCCAGCAGTTACGCCGGGACTAGCGGGGGGCTCACCTACGAGCAGTACTTC	CASSYAGTSGGLTYEQYF
TRBD2	TRBJ2-5	-	TRBV20-1	TGCAGTGCTAGAGGGGGGACTAGTCATCCTTGGGAACAAGAGACCCAGTACTTC	CSARGGTSHPWEQETQYF
-	TRBJ1-5	-	TRBV2	TGTACCCTCAGTCCGGGATCGGTGGACCCTAGGCGTAGCAATCAGCCCCAGCATTTT	CTLSPGSVDPRRSNQPQHF
TRBD2	TRBJ2-2	-	TRBV4-2	TGTGCCAGCAGCCAAGAGACTAGCGTCCCCACCGGGGAGCTGTTTTTT	CASSQETSVPTGELFF
TRBD1	TRBJ2-3	many	TRBV28	TGTGCCAGCAGTTCGACAGGGTCGCGAACAGATACGCAGTATTTT	CASSSTGSRTDTQYF
-	TRBJ2-7	-	TRBV4-2	TGTGCCAGCAGCCAAGTCGGGGAGCTTAGATCCTACGAGCAGTACTTC	CASSQVGELRSYEQYF
TRBD2	TRBJ2-1	few	TRBV20-1	TGCAGTGCTAGAGATAGGTCCAGCGGGACCTCCTACAATGAGCAGTTCTTC	CSARDRSSGTSYNEQFF
-	TRBJ2-1	few	TRBV10-2	TGCGCCAGCACCAAGGGGGGGGCCAGCTCCTACAATGAGCAGTTCTTC	CASTKGGASSYNEQFF
-	TRBJ2-7	-	TRBV9	TGTGCCAGCAGCGTAGCGACTTTTGGCTACGAGCAGTACTTC	CASSVATFGYEQYF
-	TRBJ1-6	few	TRBV20-1	TGCAGTGCTAGACAGACAGGCCAGGTCTATAATTCACCCCTCCACTTT	CSARQTGQVYNSPLHF
-	TRBJ1-1	few	TRBV4-2	TGTGCCAGCAGCCGCACCGGTTCAGGGATCACTGAAGCTTTCTTT	CASSRTGSGITEAFF
TRBD2	TRBJ2-3	-	TRBV12-3/TRBV12-4	TGTGCCAGCAGTTTAACGGGGGGGCAGTATTTT	CASSLTGGQYF
TRBD1	TRBJ2-3	-	TRBV29-1	TGCAGCGTTGGGACGACAGGGTTTAGGACAGATACGCAGTATTTT	CSVGTTGFRTDTQYF
TRBD1	TRBJ1-5	-	TRBV7-2	TGTGCCAGCAGCTTAGTGGGAGGGCAGGGGGCCTATCAGCCCCAGCATTTT	CASSLVGGQGAYQPQHF
-	TRBJ2-3	-	TRBV6-1	TGTGCCAACAGCCCCGGTTTCACAGATACGCAGTATTTT	CANSPGFTDTQYF
TRBD1	TRBJ2-7	-	TRBV3-1	TGTGCCAGCAGCCCCCAGCGGGGACAGGGGTTTCGGGAGCAGTACTTC	CASSPQRGQGFREQYF
-	TRBJ1-2	many	TRBV5-5	TGTGCCAGCACGCAAACAGGAATGGGGCACTATGGCTACACCTTC	CASTQTGMGHYGYTF
-	TRBJ2-1	-	TRBV28	TGTGCCATTAGAATAGAGAGCGGAAACAATGAGCAGTTCTTC	CAIRIESGNNEQFF
-	TRBJ1-4	-	TRBV12-3/TRBV12-4	TGTGCCAGCAGTGACGACAGAAAAAAACTGTTTTTT	CASSDDRKKLFF
TRBD1	TRBJ1-1	few	TRBV29-1	TGCAGCGTTTGGGACAGGGGTGGCACTGAAGCTTTCTTT	CSVWDRGGTEAFF